This entry concerns a single TCR beta chain. This sample was taken from a study of control samples from healthy donors and cancer patients. Method: immunoSEQ multiplex PCR; TCRdb's copy keeps in-frame clones and lacks some. The sample holds around 70,000 clones, about 94% seen once. Sample: blood. This TCR came from a woman in her twenties or thirties in good health.

The CDR3, as DNA: TGTGCCAGCTCACCCTCACAACAAGGATTTGGAAACACCATATATTTT. This gives the protein CASSPSQQGFGNTIYF. The chain recombines TRBV18 with TRBJ1-3; D gene unclear. Germline CDR1 and CDR2: KGHSH and LQKENI. The CDR3 has 16 amino acids. Trimming left V 3 bases short and J 3 bases short, with 15 bases between.